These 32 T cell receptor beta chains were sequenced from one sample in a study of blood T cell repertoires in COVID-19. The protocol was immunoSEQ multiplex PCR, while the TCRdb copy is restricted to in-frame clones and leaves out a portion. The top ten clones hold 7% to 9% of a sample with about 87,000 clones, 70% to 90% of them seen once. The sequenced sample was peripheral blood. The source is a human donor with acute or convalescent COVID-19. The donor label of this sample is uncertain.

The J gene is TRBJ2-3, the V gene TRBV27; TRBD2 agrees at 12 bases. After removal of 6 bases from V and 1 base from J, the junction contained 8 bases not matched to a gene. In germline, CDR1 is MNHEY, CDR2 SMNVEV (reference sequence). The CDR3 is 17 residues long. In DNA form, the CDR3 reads TGTGCCAGCAGACGAGGGGCTAGCGGGGGGGGCACAGATACGCAGTATTTT. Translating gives CASRRGASGGGTDTQYF.

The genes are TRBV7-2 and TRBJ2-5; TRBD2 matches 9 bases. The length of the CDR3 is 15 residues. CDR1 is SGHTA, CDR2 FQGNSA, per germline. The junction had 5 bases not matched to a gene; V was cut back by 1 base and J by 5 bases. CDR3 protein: CASSLVGGGAETQYF. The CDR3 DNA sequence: TGTGCCAGCAGCTTAGTGGGCGGGGGGGCGGAGACCCAGTACTTC. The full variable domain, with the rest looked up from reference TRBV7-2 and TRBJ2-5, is GAGVSQSPSNKVTEKGKDVELRCDPISGHTALYWYRQSLGQGLEFLIYFQGNSAPDKSGLPSDRFSAERTGGSVSTLTIQRTQQEDSAVYLCASSLVGGGAETQYFGPGTRLLVL.

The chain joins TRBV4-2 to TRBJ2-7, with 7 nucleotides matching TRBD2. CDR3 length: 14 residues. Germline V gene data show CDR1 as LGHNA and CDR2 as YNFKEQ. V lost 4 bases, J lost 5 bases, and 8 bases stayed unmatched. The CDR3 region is CASSRGGKSHEQYF. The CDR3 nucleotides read TGTGCCAGCAGCCGGGGGGGAAAGAGCCACGAGCAGTACTTC.

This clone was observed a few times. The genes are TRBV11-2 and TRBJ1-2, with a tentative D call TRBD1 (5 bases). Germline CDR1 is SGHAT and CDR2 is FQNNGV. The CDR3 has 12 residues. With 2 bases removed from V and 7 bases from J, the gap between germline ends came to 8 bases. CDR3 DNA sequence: TGTGCCAGCAGCTTAAACGGGGGTGGCTACACCTTC. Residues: CASSLNGGGYTF.

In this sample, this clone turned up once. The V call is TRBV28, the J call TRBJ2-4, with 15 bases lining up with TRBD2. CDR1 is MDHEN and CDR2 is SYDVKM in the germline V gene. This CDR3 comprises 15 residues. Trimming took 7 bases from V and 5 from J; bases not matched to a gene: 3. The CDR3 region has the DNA TGTGCCAGCACGGGACTAGCGGGGGGCCAAAACATTCAGTACTTC. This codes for CASTGLAGGQNIQYF.

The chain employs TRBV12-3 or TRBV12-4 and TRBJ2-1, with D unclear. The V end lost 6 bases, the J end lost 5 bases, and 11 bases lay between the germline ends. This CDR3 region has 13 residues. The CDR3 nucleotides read TGTGCCAGCAGCCGTACCCAGAACAATGAGCAGTTCTTC. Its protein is CASSRTQNNEQFF.

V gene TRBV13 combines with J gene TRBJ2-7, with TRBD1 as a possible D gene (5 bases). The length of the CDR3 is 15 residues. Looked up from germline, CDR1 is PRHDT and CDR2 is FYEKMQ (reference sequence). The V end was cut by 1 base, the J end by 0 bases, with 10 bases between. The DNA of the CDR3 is TGTGCCAGCAGCTTAGAAGGGGCAAGCTCCTACGAGCAGTACTTC. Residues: CASSLEGASSYEQYF.

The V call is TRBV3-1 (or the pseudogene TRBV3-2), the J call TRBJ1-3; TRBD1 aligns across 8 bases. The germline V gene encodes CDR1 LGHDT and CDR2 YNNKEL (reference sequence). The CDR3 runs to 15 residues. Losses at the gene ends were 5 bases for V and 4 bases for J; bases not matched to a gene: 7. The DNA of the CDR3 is TGTGCCAGCAGCAACAGGGGGGTTAAGGGAAACACCATATATTTT. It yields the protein CASSNRGVKGNTIYF.

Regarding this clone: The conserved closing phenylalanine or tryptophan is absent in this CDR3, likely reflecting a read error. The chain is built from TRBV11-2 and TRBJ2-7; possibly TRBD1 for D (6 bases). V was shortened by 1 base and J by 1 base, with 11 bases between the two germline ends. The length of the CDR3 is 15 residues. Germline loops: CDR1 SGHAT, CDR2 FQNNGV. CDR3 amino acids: CASSLARTGSYEQYL. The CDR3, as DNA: TGTGCCAGCAGCTTAGCCAGAACAGGGTCCTACGAGCAGTACCTC.

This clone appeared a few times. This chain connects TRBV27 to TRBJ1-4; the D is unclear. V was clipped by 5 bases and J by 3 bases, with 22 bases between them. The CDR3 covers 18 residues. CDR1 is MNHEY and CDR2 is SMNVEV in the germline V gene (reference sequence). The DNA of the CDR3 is TGTGCCAGCAGTCCACGGAAAGGTCTGATTGGAGCTAATGAAAAACTGTTTTTT. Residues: CASSPRKGLIGANEKLFF.

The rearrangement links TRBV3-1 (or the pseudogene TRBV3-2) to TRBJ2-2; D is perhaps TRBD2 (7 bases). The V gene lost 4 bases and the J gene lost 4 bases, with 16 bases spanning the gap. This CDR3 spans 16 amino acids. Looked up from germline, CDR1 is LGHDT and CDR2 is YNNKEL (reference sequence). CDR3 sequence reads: CASSPWRGGSTGELFF. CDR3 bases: TGTGCCAGCAGCCCGTGGCGCGGGGGCAGCACCGGGGAGCTGTTTTTT.

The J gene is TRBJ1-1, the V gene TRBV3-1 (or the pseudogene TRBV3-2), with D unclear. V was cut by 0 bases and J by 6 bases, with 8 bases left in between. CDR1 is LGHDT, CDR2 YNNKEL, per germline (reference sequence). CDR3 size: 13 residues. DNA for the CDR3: TGTGCCAGCAGCCAAGACGGGTCTCCTGAAGCTTTCTTT. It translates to CASSQDGSPEAFF.

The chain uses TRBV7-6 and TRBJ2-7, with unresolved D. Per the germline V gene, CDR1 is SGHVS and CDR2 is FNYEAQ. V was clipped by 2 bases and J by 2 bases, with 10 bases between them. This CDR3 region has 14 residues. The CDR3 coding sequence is TGTGCCAGCAGCTTACAGGTAACGACCTACGAGCAGTACTTC. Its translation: CASSLQVTTYEQYF.

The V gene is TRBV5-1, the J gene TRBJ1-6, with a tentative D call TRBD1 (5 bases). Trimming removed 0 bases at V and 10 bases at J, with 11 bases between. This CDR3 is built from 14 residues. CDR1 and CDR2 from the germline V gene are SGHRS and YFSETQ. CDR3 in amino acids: CASSLGQGNSPLHF. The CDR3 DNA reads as TGCGCCAGCAGCTTGGGGCAGGGAAACTCACCCCTCCACTTT.

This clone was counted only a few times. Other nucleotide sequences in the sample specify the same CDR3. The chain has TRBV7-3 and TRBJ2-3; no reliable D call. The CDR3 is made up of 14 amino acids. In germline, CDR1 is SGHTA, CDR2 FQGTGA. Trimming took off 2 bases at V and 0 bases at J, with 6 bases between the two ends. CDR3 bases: TGTGCCAGCAGCTTAGGAGCAAGCACAGATACGCAGTATTTT. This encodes CASSLGASTDTQYF.

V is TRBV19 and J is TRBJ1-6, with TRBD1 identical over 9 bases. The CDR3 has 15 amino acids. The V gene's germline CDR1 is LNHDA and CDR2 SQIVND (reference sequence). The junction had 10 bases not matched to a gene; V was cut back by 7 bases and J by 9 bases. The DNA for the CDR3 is TGTGCCAGTACCCCGGGACAGGGTGGTGGTTCACCCCTCCACTTT. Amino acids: CASTPGQGGGSPLHF. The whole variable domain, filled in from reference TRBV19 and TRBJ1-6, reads DGGITQSPKYLFRKEGQNVTLSCEQNLNHDAMYWYRQDPGQGLRLIYYSQIVNDFQKGDIAEGYSVSREKKESFPLTVTSAQKNPTAFYLCASTPGQGGGSPLHFGNGTRLTVT.

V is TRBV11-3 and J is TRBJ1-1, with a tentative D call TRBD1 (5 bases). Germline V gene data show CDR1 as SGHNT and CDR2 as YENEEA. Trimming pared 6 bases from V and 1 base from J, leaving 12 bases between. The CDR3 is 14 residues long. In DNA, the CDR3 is TGTGCCAGCAGTTATGGGACTTCGAACACTGAAGCTTTCTTT. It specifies CASSYGTSNTEAFF.

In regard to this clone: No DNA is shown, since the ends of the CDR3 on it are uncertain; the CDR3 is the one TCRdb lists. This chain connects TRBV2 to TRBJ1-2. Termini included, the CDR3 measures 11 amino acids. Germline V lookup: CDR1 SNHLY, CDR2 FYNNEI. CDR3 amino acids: CASHYTFGSTF.

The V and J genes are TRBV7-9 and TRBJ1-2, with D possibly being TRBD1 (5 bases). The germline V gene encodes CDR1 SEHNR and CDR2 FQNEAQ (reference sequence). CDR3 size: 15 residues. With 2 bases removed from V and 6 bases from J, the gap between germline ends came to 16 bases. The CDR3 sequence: CASSLKQETLDGYTF. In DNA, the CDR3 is TGTGCCAGCAGCTTAAAACAGGAGACTCTCGATGGCTACACCTTC.

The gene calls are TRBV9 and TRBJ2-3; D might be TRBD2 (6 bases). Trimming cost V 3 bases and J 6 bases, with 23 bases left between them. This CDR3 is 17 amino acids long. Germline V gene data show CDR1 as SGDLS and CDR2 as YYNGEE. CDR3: CASSGLSGTAPVDTQYF. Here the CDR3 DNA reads TGTGCCAGCAGCGGGCTCTCCGGGACTGCGCCGGTGGATACGCAGTATTTT.

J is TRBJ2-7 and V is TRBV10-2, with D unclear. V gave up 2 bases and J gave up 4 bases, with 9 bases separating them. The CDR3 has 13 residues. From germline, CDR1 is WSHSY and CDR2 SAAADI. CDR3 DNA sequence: TGCGCCAGCAGTGAGGAGCCAGCGTACGAGCAGTACTTC. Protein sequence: CASSEEPAYEQYF.

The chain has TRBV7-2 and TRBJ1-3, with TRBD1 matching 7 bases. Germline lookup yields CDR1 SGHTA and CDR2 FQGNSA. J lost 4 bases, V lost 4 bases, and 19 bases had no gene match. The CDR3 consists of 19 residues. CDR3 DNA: TGTGCCAGCAGCTCTACGGCCGGGACAGTTTTACTGGGGGGAAACACCATATATTTT. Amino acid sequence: CASSSTAGTVLLGGNTIYF.

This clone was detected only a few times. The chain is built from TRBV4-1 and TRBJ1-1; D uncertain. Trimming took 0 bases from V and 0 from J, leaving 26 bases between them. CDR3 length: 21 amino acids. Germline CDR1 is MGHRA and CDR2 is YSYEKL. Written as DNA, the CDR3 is TGCGCCAGCAGCCAAGAAAGTGAGATAGCGGGCCTATCGGAACTGAACACTGAAGCTTTCTTT. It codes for CASSQESEIAGLSELNTEAFF.

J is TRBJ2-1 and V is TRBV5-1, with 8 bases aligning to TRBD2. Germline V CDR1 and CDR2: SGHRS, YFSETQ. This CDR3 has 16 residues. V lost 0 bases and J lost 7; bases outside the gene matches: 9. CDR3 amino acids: CASSLGVSGGRNEQFF. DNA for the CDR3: TGCGCCAGCAGCTTGGGGGTAAGCGGGGGACGTAATGAGCAGTTCTTC.

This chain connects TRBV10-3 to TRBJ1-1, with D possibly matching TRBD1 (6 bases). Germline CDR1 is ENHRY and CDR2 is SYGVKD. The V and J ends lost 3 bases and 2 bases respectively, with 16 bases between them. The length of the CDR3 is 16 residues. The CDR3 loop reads CAISESGQSLNTEAFF. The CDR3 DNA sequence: TGTGCCATCAGTGAATCAGGACAGTCCTTAAACACTGAAGCTTTCTTT.

The CDR3 spells CASSPSGTTGFYGYTF. CDR3 nucleotides: TGTGCCAGCAGCCCGTCGGGCACCACAGGTTTCTATGGCTACACCTTC. This rearrangement joins TRBV27 to TRBJ1-2, with D tentatively TRBD1 (5 bases). The germline V gene encodes CDR1 MNHEY and CDR2 SMNVEV (reference sequence). V lost 6 bases and J 4 bases, leaving 21 bases between the germline ends. CDR3 length: 16 residues.

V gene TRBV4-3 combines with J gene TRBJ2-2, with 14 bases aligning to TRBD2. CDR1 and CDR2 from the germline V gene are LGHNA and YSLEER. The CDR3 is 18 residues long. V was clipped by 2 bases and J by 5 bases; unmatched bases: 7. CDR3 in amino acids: CASSQNRLAGGRTGELFF. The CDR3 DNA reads TGCGCCAGCAGCCAAAATAGACTAGCGGGGGGGCGAACCGGGGAGCTGTTTTTT.

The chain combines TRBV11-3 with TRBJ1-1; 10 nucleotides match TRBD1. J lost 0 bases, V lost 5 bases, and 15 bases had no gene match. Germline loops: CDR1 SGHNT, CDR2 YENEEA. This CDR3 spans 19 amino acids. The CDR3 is CASSPGTGAIPHMNTEAFF. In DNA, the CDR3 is TGTGCCAGCAGCCCCGGGACAGGGGCCATCCCTCACATGAACACTGAAGCTTTCTTT. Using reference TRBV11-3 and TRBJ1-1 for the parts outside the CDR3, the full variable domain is EAGVVQSPRYKIIEKKQPVAFWCNPISGHNTLYWYLQNLGQGPELLIRYENEEAVDDSQLPKDRFSAERLKGVDSTLKIQPAELGDSAVYLCASSPGTGAIPHMNTEAFFGQGTRLTVV.

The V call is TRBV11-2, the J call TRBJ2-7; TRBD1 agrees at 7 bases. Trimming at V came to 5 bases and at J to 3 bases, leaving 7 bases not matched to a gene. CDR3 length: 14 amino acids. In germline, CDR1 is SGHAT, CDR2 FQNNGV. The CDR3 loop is CASSLLDRDYEQYF. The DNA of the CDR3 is TGTGCCAGCAGCCTACTTGACAGGGACTACGAGCAGTACTTC.

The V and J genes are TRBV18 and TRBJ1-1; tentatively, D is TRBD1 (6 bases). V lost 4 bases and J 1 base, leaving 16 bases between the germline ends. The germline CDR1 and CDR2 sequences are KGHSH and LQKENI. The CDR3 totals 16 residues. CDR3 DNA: TGTGCCAGCTCACGTAGCCGACAGGAATCGAACACTGAAGCTTTCTTT. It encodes CASSRSRQESNTEAFF.

The CDR3 loop is CASSLGQLAGGSPQETQYF. CDR3 coding DNA: TGTGCCAGCAGCTTAGGTCAACTAGCGGGGGGAAGCCCCCAAGAGACCCAGTACTTC. The genes are TRBV7-8 and TRBJ2-5; 12 bases are shared with TRBD2. Per germline, CDR1 SGHVS and CDR2 FQNEAQ. The CDR3 loop spans 19 amino acids. The V segment lost 1 base and the J segment 1 base; nucleotides outside the gene matches: 10.

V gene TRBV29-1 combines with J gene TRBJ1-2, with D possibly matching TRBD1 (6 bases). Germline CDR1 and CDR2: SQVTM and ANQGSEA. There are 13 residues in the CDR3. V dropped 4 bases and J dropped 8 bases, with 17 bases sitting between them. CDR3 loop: CSVVGTSSWGYTF. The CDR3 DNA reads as TGCAGCGTTGTGGGGACAAGTTCGTGGGGCTACACCTTC.